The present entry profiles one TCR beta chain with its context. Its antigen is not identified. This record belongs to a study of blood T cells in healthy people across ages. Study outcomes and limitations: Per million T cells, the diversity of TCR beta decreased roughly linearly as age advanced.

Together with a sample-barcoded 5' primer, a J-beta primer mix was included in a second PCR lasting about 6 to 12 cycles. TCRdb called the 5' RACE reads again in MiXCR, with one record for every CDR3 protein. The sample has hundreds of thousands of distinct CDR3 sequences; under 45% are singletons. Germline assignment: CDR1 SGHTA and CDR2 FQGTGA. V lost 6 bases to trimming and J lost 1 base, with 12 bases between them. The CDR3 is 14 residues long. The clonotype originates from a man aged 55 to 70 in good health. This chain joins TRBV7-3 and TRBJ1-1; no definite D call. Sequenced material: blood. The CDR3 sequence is CASRSGHGNTEAFF. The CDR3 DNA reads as TGTGCCAGCAGATCAGGTCACGGGAACACTGAAGCTTTCTTT.